These 23 T cell receptor beta chains share one sample of origin, sequenced in a study of blood T cell repertoires in COVID-19. Repertoires were generated with immunoSEQ multiplex PCR, while TCRdb's copy carries only in-frame clones and drops some. The profile shows about 63,000 clones, 70% to 80% of them singletons. The sample comprised peripheral blood. These TCRs come from a woman older than 75 with acute or convalescent COVID-19.

This clone was seen once. The chain carries TRBV3-1 (or the pseudogene TRBV3-2) and TRBJ2-7; D is possibly TRBD2 (6 bases). The CDR3 runs 16 residues. CDR1 and CDR2 (germline): LGHDT, YNNKEL (reference sequence). V was shortened by 4 bases and J by 5 bases, with 21 bases between the two germline ends. The CDR3 region is CASSRRSSGYLDEQYF. CDR3 DNA: TGTGCCAGCAGCCGACGCTCCAGCGGGTATCTTGACGAGCAGTACTTC.

A few counts support this clone. V is TRBV6-5 and J is TRBJ2-3; 7 positions agree with TRBD2. Germline V gene data show CDR1 as MNHEY and CDR2 as SVGAGI. The CDR3 sequence is 14 residues long. The CDR3 nucleotides are TGTGTCGCCATGTCGGGCGGGAGAACAGATACGCAGTATTTT. This translates into CVAMSGGRTDTQYF.

The chain employs TRBV27 and TRBJ1-5, with 8 bases matching TRBD1. The germline gives CDR1 MNHEY, CDR2 SMNVEV (reference sequence). V was pared by 5 bases and J by 4 bases, with 10 bases of the junction left unmatched. The length of the CDR3 is 16 residues. CDR3 DNA sequence: TGTGCCAGCAGTGAACGACAGGGGACCCCGAATCAGCCCCAGCATTTT. Its protein product is CASSERQGTPNQPQHF.

The chain has TRBV29-1 and TRBJ2-1; 9 positions match TRBD2. The V gene end was trimmed by 4 bases and the J gene end by 8 bases; junction bases not matched to a gene: 6. The germline V gene has CDR1 SQVTM and CDR2 ANQGSEA. The CDR3 is 13 amino acids. CDR3 nucleotides: TGCAGCGTTGCCGGGACTAGCTTGTATGAGCAGTTCTTC. Protein product: CSVAGTSLYEQFF.

The chain recombines TRBV19 with TRBJ1-4; 9 bases map to TRBD1. Germline assignment: CDR1 LNHDA and CDR2 SQIVND (reference sequence). The CDR3 contains 14 residues. Losses at the gene ends were 7 bases for V and 8 bases for J; bases not matched to a gene: 8. This chain's CDR3 is CASTVGTGNEKLFF. The CDR3 DNA reads TGTGCCAGTACCGTCGGGACAGGGAACGAAAAACTGTTTTTT.

The sample holds a few counts of this clone. V and J are TRBV19 and TRBJ2-1; no definite D call. The CDR3 contains 15 residues. The V and J ends lost 5 bases and 2 bases respectively, with 13 bases between them. Germline CDR1 LNHDA, CDR2 SQIVND (reference sequence). Here the CDR3 DNA reads TGTGCCAGTAGTTACCGGGTCCCCCCCTACAATGAGCAGTTCTTC. Translated: CASSYRVPPYNEQFF.

V is TRBV5-1 and J is TRBJ1-2, with TRBD1 as a possible D gene (5 bases). The CDR3 is 13 residues long. Germline V lookup: CDR1 SGHRS, CDR2 YFSETQ. V lost 4 bases and J lost 8, with 15 bases in between. This CDR3 is CASSPGGVEGYTF. In DNA form, the CDR3 reads TGCGCCAGCAGCCCCGGAGGGGTTGAGGGCTACACCTTC.

The chain couples TRBV3-1 (or the pseudogene TRBV3-2) to TRBJ1-6; unclear D gene. CDR3 length equals 12 residues. The V end was cut by 7 bases, the J end by 8 bases, with 9 bases between. Germline lookup yields CDR1 LGHDT and CDR2 YNNKEL (reference sequence). CDR3 in DNA: TGTGCCAGCACCCTCGGGGATTCACCCCTCCACTTT. Amino acids: CASTLGDSPLHF.

This clone came up once. The CDR3 sequence: CASSSFTDTQYF. CDR3 in DNA: TGTGCCAGCAGCTCCTTCACAGATACGCAGTATTTT. The chain is built from TRBV11-2 and TRBJ2-3; D unresolved. The germline CDR1 and CDR2 sequences are SGHAT and FQNNGV. The V and J ends lost 4 bases and 2 bases respectively, with 4 bases between them. The CDR3 is 12 residues long.

The chain is built from TRBV18 and TRBJ2-1; 11 nucleotides agree with TRBD1. Germline V gives CDR1 KGHSH, CDR2 LQKENI. V trimming: 0 bases; J trimming: 3 bases; junction bases outside the gene matches: 7. The CDR3 covers 18 residues. The CDR3: CASSPPKGQGEYYNEQFF. Written as DNA, the CDR3 is TGTGCCAGCTCACCACCGAAGGGACAGGGGGAATACTACAATGAGCAGTTCTTC.

The J gene is TRBJ1-4, the V gene TRBV9; the D gene is possibly TRBD1 (6 bases). Germline CDR1 is SGDLS and CDR2 is YYNGEE. The V gene lost 4 bases and the J gene lost 7 bases, with 14 bases spanning the gap. The CDR3 contains 14 residues. The CDR3 loop reads CASSSGVGSEKLFF. DNA for the CDR3: TGTGCCAGCAGCTCAGGGGTGGGGAGTGAAAAACTGTTTTTT.

The sample holds a few counts of this clone. The chain recombines TRBV29-1 with TRBJ2-1; perhaps TRBD2 as D (5 bases). Trimming pared 5 bases from V and 0 bases from J, leaving 14 bases between. Germline loops: CDR1 SQVTM, CDR2 ANQGSEA. The CDR3 is 15 residues long. The CDR3 DNA reads as TGCAGCGTTTTGGACGGAGGAGGCTCCTACAATGAGCAGTTCTTC. Translated: CSVLDGGGSYNEQFF.

This clone was detected once. This chain links TRBV23-1 with TRBJ1-5; 8 nucleotides agree with TRBD1. TRBV23-1 is an open reading frame, and its role is uncertain. V lost 10 bases and J lost 1; bases outside the gene matches: 3. CDR3 size: 13 residues. The CDR3 nucleotides read TGCGCCACGGACAGGGCGAGCAATCAGCCCCAGCATTTT. Encoded protein: CATDRASNQPQHF.

V and J are TRBV4-1 and TRBJ1-1; D is undetermined. The germline CDR1 and CDR2 sequences are MGHRA and YSYEKL. CDR3 length: 16 amino acids. The V gene lost 1 base and the J gene lost 1 base, with 13 bases spanning the gap. CDR3 amino acids: CASSQVWSRQNTEAFF. CDR3 DNA: TGCGCCAGCAGCCAAGTATGGTCCAGGCAGAACACTGAAGCTTTCTTT.

CDR3 in DNA: TGTGCCAGCTCACCAGCAGAAGGGGATCAGCCCCAGCATTTT. Translation gives CASSPAEGDQPQHF. The chain combines TRBV18 with TRBJ1-5; maybe TRBD1 (5 bases). The V end was cut by 2 bases, the J end by 5 bases, with 10 bases between. Germline V gene lookup returns CDR1 KGHSH and CDR2 LQKENI. The CDR3 loop spans 14 amino acids.

The chain combines TRBV15 with TRBJ2-1; 10 bases agree with TRBD2. Germline assignment: CDR1 LNHNV and CDR2 YYDKDF (reference sequence). With V trimmed by 5 bases and J by 0 bases, 10 bases remained unmatched. CDR3 length equals 18 residues. CDR3 DNA sequence: TGTGCCACCAGCCTCCTGGCTAGCGGGGGAAGCTCCTACAATGAGCAGTTCTTC. It encodes CATSLLASGGSSYNEQFF.

This chain links TRBV27 with TRBJ2-3; 10 nucleotides agree with TRBD2. Unmatched junction bases numbered 6, after V lost 5 bases and J lost 1 base. The germline V gene has CDR1 MNHEY and CDR2 SMNVEV (reference sequence). There are 16 residues in the CDR3. The CDR3 protein is CASSAASGRGTDTQYF. The CDR3 DNA is TGTGCCAGCAGTGCGGCGAGCGGGAGGGGCACAGATACGCAGTATTTT.

The chain carries TRBV28 and TRBJ1-3; D is ambiguous. Germline V gives CDR1 MDHEN, CDR2 SYDVKM. The CDR3 runs 13 residues. V shed 3 bases and J shed 0 bases, with 3 bases lying between them. The CDR3 DNA sequence: TGTGCCAGCAGTTTGTACTCTGGAAACACCATATATTTT. Its translation: CASSLYSGNTIYF.

The J gene is TRBJ2-4, the V gene TRBV19; perhaps TRBD2 as D (7 bases). This CDR3 spans 14 amino acids. V dropped 4 bases and J dropped 7 bases, with 14 bases sitting between them. From germline, CDR1 is LNHDA and CDR2 SQIVND (reference sequence). CDR3 amino acids: CASSTPQGGNIQYF. The DNA for the CDR3 is TGTGCCAGTAGTACACCACAGGGAGGGAACATTCAGTACTTC. The entire variable domain, with the rest obtained from reference TRBV19 and TRBJ2-4, is as follows: DGGITQSPKYLFRKEGQNVTLSCEQNLNHDAMYWYRQDPGQGLRLIYYSQIVNDFQKGDIAEGYSVSREKKESFPLTVTSAQKNPTAFYLCASSTPQGGNIQYFGAGTRLSVL.

This chain connects TRBV5-5 to TRBJ2-2, with 9 bases that match TRBD1. The CDR3 is made up of 17 amino acids. Germline loops: CDR1 SGHKS, CDR2 YYEKEE (reference sequence). Germline trimming cut 0 bases from V and 3 bases from J; bases unmatched to any gene: 6. The CDR3 reads CASSLVLQGADTGELFF. In DNA form, the CDR3 reads TGTGCCAGCAGCTTGGTATTACAGGGGGCCGACACCGGGGAGCTGTTTTTT.

This chain uses TRBV27 with TRBJ2-5; 12 bases are shared with TRBD2. The CDR3 length is 16 residues. With V trimmed by 6 bases and J by 1 base, 6 bases remained unmatched. CDR1 is MNHEY and CDR2 is SMNVEV in the germline V gene (reference sequence). CDR3 sequence: CASSPSSGRAQETQYF. For the CDR3, the DNA is TGTGCCAGCAGCCCTTCTAGCGGGAGGGCCCAAGAGACCCAGTACTTC.

This chain uses TRBV14 with TRBJ1-1; TRBD1 agrees at 8 bases. J was trimmed by 8 bases and V by 2 bases; bases with no gene match: 7. CDR3 length equals 14 residues. Germline V lookup: CDR1 SGHDN, CDR2 FVKESK. CDR3 residues: CASSQSRQGLEAFF. CDR3 nucleotides: TGTGCCAGCAGCCAAAGCCGACAGGGGTTAGAAGCTTTCTTT.

The chain is built from TRBV7-3 and TRBJ2-2; 10 bases are a match to TRBD2. From germline, CDR1 is SGHTA and CDR2 FQGTGA. Trimming at V came to 1 base and at J to 5 bases, leaving 10 bases not matched to a gene. The CDR3 consists of 18 residues. The CDR3 DNA sequence: TGTGCCAGCAGCTTAAACGGCGGAGCGGGAGGGCCAACCGGGGAGCTGTTTTTT. Translation gives CASSLNGGAGGPTGELFF.